This record concerns one TCR beta chain sequence. Antigen specificity is unknown. With 7 bases removed from V and 2 bases from J, the gap between germline ends came to 10 bases. Looked up from germline, CDR1 is MGHDK and CDR2 is SYGVNS. This CDR3 comprises 13 residues. This entry belongs to a study of Ad26.COV2.S vaccination and SARS-CoV-2 variants. As for the study in general: Intramuscularly, Ad26.COV2.S was given either once or twice, 56 days apart.

The study, taken as a whole, reports: Possible underestimation of total T cell responses by the TCR breadth and depth analyses was noted. Breadth of non-spike TCRs did not differ between vaccinees and placebo recipients.

Data came from immunoSEQ multiplex PCR; TCRdb stores just in-frame clones and leaves some out. The data hold about 400,000 clones, with around 87% observed a single time. As to treatment: about 20 received Ad26.COV2.S at low or high dose, single or two shots; about 5 received placebo; per-sample allocation not given. Vaccine and placebo recipients were sampled on day 63 after the first injection. Sequences were derived from peripheral blood, sampled in a trial of Ad26.COV2.S vaccine versus placebo. This sequence originates from a person between 18 and 60 years old who received the Ad26.COV2.S COVID-19 vaccine or a placebo. The chain uses TRBV25-1 and TRBJ2-3; D gene ambiguous. CDR3 in amino acids: CASIQTDTDTQYF. In DNA, the CDR3 is TGTGCCAGCATACAGACCGACACAGATACGCAGTATTTT.